These T cell receptor beta chains were read from a single sample in a study of siplizumab effects on memory and regulatory T cells. TCRdb's table, derived via immunoSEQ multiplex PCR, lists solely in-frame clones and lacks some. The sample holds 100,000 or so clones, 94% seen once. The sequencing input was Tregs sorted from blood. These receptors were collected from a human donor in good health. The CDR3 runs from the conserved cysteine through the conserved F or W. A D gene is named only where the DNA matches it firmly. Clone size is stated in some rows and not others, as once, few, many or a class when expanded.

d_call j_call clone_size v_call cdr3_aa cdr3_nt
. TRBJ1-3 . TRBV5-1 CASSLAMGSGNTIYF TGCGCCAGCAGCTTGGCCATGGGATCTGGAAACACCATATATTTT
. TRBJ1-5 few TRBV5-1 CASSLGGAQPQHF TGCGCCAGCAGCTTGGGGGGGGCTCAGCCCCAGCATTTT
. TRBJ2-2 . TRBV21-1 CASSTPHRGGGELFF TGTGCCAGCAGCACGCCCCACAGGGGAGGGGGGGAGCTGTTTTTT
TRBD2 TRBJ2-5 once TRBV30 CAWGGLAGFQETQYF TGTGCCTGGGGGGGACTAGCGGGATTCCAAGAGACCCAGTACTTC
TRBD2 TRBJ2-3 . TRBV5-1 CASSWGLAGRGDTQYF TGCGCCAGCAGCTGGGGACTAGCGGGCCGTGGTGATACGCAGTATTTT
TRBD2 TRBJ2-1 . TRBV2 CASRGIGGRSYNEQFF TGTGCCAGCAGGGGGATAGGCGGGAGGTCCTACAATGAGCAGTTCTTC
. TRBJ2-4 . TRBV5-6 CASSLLGQGAKNIQYF TGTGCCAGCAGCTTGTTGGGGCAGGGAGCCAAAAACATTCAGTACTTC
. TRBJ1-5 . TRBV4-1 CASSQDNGGLMPQHF TGCGCCAGCAGCCAAGATAATGGGGGTTTGATGCCCCAGCATTTT
. TRBJ1-1 . TRBV6-5 CASSYRGGNTEAFF TGTGCCAGCAGTTACCGAGGCGGGAACACTGAAGCTTTCTTT
. TRBJ1-2 . TRBV6-1 CASSEMVLADNYGYTF TGTGCCAGCAGTGAAATGGTTTTGGCCGACAACTATGGCTACACCTTC
. TRBJ1-2 . TRBV28 CASSKDLRPYGYTF TGTGCCAGCAGCAAGGACCTACGCCCCTATGGCTACACCTTC
. TRBJ1-2 . TRBV2 CASSAGPGTAYGYTF TGTGCCAGCAGTGCGGGCCCCGGGACGGCGTATGGCTACACCTTC
. TRBJ1-2 . TRBV6-6 CASSWAMMTSNGGYTF TGTGCCAGCAGTTGGGCGATGATGACGTCCAATGGTGGCTACACCTTC
. TRBJ2-3 . TRBV5-6 CASSFTDTQYF TGTGCCAGCAGCTTCACAGATACGCAGTATTTT
. TRBJ2-3 . TRBV27 CASGRDSLRDTQYF TGTGCCAGCGGCCGGGACTCCCTTCGCGATACGCAGTATTTT